This TCR beta chain was identified during a study of blood T cell repertoires in COVID-19. Study as a whole: T cells, B-cell-depleted T cells, or PBMCs supplied cDNA or gDNA.

TCRdb's table, derived via immunoSEQ multiplex PCR, lists solely in-frame clones and lacks some. The sample has hundreds of thousands of clones; about 87% are singletons. Germline CDR1 SNHLY, CDR2 FYNNEI. With V trimmed by 6 bases and J by 5 bases, 6 bases remained unmatched. The CDR3 covers 13 residues. This TCR derives from a man between 60 and 75 years old with acute or convalescent COVID-19. The rearrangement uses TRBV2 and TRBJ2-5, with TRBD1 matching over 7 bases. The sequencing input was peripheral blood. The CDR3 DNA reads as TGTGCCAGCAGCCCACAGGGGCGGGAGACCCAGTACTTC. Amino acid sequence: CASSPQGRETQYF.